This T cell receptor delta chain comes out of a study of human gamma delta and Vdelta1 T cells. Findings and limits, study-wide: Delta One T cells were reportedly polyclonal and broadly cytotoxic against acute myeloid leukemia.

Germline assignment: CDR1 TSWWSYY and CDR2 QGS. The CDR3 is 20 amino acids. Unmatched junction bases numbered 24, after V lost 5 bases and J lost 4 bases. TCRdb ran CATT on the PCR reads. The repertoire consists of roughly 7,000 delta-chain clones, with 30% to 45% occurring once and the leading ten covering about 6%. Comments on this clone: Its specificity is unknown.

This sequence was found in a human donor in good health. Sequencing input: Vdelta1 gamma-delta T cells from blood grown in culture (DOT cells). This sequence joins TRDV1 and TRDJ1; 8 nucleotides agree with TRDD3. The CDR3 DNA sequence: TGTGCTCTTGGGCACAACTTTTCTTCTTTGAAGGGGGATAAAGGCGATAAACTCATCTTT. It specifies CALGHNFSSLKGDKGDKLIF.